This is a list of T cell receptor beta chains from one sample in a study of early T cells in non-severe SARS-CoV-2 infection. TCRdb used MiXCR to reprocess the 5' RACE reads, holding one entry per CDR3 protein. The sample includes roughly 75,000 distinct CDR3 sequences, about 10% seen only once; the top ten take about 4.5%. Sequences were obtained from whole blood. The receptors here all came from an adult who was a healthcare worker with PCR-confirmed SARS-CoV-2 infection or an uninfected control (not recorded which). CDR3s include the opening cysteine and the closing phenylalanine or tryptophan. The order of the fields is CDR3 DNA, CDR3 protein, D gene, clone size, J gene, V gene. The D gene is left open where the match is weak. Size values are once, few and many counts, or a class for expanded clones, and some rows have none.

CDR3 DNA: TGTGCCAGCAGCTTACCCCCCGATGGGGCGTTGGGCACAGATACGCAGTATTTT; CDR3 protein: CASSLPPDGALGTDTQYF; D gene: NA; clone size: many; J gene: TRBJ2-3; V gene: TRBV7-9
CDR3 DNA: TGTGCCACCAGTGATTTGCAGGGGGGACAGGGTGGCAATCAGCCCCAGCATTTT; CDR3 protein: CATSDLQGGQGGNQPQHF; D gene: TRBD1; clone size: few; J gene: TRBJ1-5; V gene: TRBV24-1
CDR3 DNA: TGTGCCAGCAGCTCCACCGGGACGCCCGGGGAAAAACTGTTTTTT; CDR3 protein: CASSSTGTPGEKLFF; D gene: NA; clone size: few; J gene: TRBJ1-4; V gene: TRBV5-6
CDR3 DNA: TGTGCCAGCAGTTACTCGCCCTACAATGAGCAGTTCTTC; CDR3 protein: CASSYSPYNEQFF; D gene: NA; clone size: NA; J gene: TRBJ2-1; V gene: TRBV6-5
CDR3 DNA: TGTGCCATCAGTGAGACAGGGACAGGGGTGGGCACAGATACGCAGTATTTT; CDR3 protein: CAISETGTGVGTDTQYF; D gene: TRBD1; clone size: many; J gene: TRBJ2-3; V gene: TRBV10-3
CDR3 DNA: TGTGCCAGCAGTCGCAGGGCGGGGGCGAACACAGATACGCAGTATTTT; CDR3 protein: CASSRRAGANTDTQYF; D gene: NA; clone size: few; J gene: TRBJ2-3; V gene: TRBV6-6
CDR3 DNA: TGCAGCGCTACGTGGGGCACTGAAGCTTTCTTT; CDR3 protein: CSATWGTEAFF; D gene: NA; clone size: NA; J gene: TRBJ1-1; V gene: TRBV29-1
CDR3 DNA: TGTGCCAGCAGCCTCTCAACAGGTCGCACTGAAGCTTTCTTT; CDR3 protein: CASSLSTGRTEAFF; D gene: NA; clone size: many; J gene: TRBJ1-1; V gene: TRBV7-2
CDR3 DNA: TGTGCCAGCAGCCAATTGGCAGCAGATCAGCCCCAGCATTTT; CDR3 protein: CASSQLAADQPQHF; D gene: NA; clone size: NA; J gene: TRBJ1-5; V gene: TRBV3-1
CDR3 DNA: TGTGCCAGCAGCAGGGTAGGGACAGGAGACAGTTATGGCTACACCTTC; CDR3 protein: CASSRVGTGDSYGYTF; D gene: TRBD1; clone size: few; J gene: TRBJ1-2; V gene: TRBV7-8
CDR3 DNA: TGTGCCAGCAGTTACGGCAGGGTGGGCGCAGATACGCAGTATTTT; CDR3 protein: CASSYGRVGADTQYF; D gene: NA; clone size: many; J gene: TRBJ2-3; V gene: TRBV6-2/TRBV6-3
CDR3 DNA: TGTGCCAGCAGCTCCCGGGGAGAGCAGTACTTC; CDR3 protein: CASSSRGEQYF; D gene: NA; clone size: many; J gene: TRBJ2-7; V gene: TRBV11-2
CDR3 DNA: TGTGCCAGCAGCCCCACCGGGAGGGAATCCTACAATGAGCAGTTCTTC; CDR3 protein: CASSPTGRESYNEQFF; D gene: TRBD2; clone size: few; J gene: TRBJ2-1; V gene: TRBV7-9
CDR3 DNA: TGTGCCAGCAGCCAAAAAGAGGTCTGGCGAAGGGACTCACCCCTCCACTTT; CDR3 protein: CASSQKEVWRRDSPLHF; D gene: NA; clone size: many; J gene: TRBJ1-6; V gene: TRBV3-1
CDR3 DNA: TGCAGCGTTGAACCCAGGGTCCAAGAGACCCAGTACTTC; CDR3 protein: CSVEPRVQETQYF; D gene: NA; clone size: many; J gene: TRBJ2-5; V gene: TRBV29-1
CDR3 DNA: TGTGCCAGCAGCTTGAGGGGTACCGGGGAGCTGTTTTTT; CDR3 protein: CASSLRGTGELFF; D gene: NA; clone size: many; J gene: TRBJ2-2; V gene: TRBV7-3